These 14 T cell receptor beta chains came from one sample sequenced in a study of shared clonotypes between healthy human individuals. Method: immunoSEQ multiplex PCR; TCRdb's copy keeps in-frame clones and lacks some. The data show 300,000 or so clones, with 74% seen just once and about 9.3% held by the top ten. What was sequenced was memory CD4+ T cells sorted from blood. Subset: CD45RA-negative fraction. These receptors were obtained from a man younger than 40 in good health.

A note on this clone: Other DNA sequences in the sample encode the same CDR3. This rearrangement joins TRBV9 to TRBJ2-7; weak D call: TRBD2 (5 bases). Germline V gives CDR1 SGDLS, CDR2 YYNGEE. The CDR3 runs to 13 residues. Deletions cut 0 bases from V and 7 bases from J, with 11 bases between. Here the CDR3 DNA reads TGTGCCAGCAGCGTAGATCTAGCAGGAGAGCAGTACTTC. Amino acids: CASSVDLAGEQYF.

V and J are TRBV27 and TRBJ2-7; 9 bases align to TRBD2. CDR3 length equals 15 residues. Germline trimming cut 1 base from V and 5 bases from J; bases unmatched to any gene: 6. CDR1 and CDR2 from the germline V gene are MNHEY and SMNVEV (reference sequence). CDR3: CASSLWASGIHEQYF. The CDR3 DNA follows: TGTGCCAGCAGTTTATGGGCTAGCGGGATCCACGAGCAGTACTTC.

The gene calls are TRBV4-3 and TRBJ2-1, with TRBD2 as a possible D gene (5 bases). The CDR3 is 16 residues long. V gave up 0 bases and J gave up 5 bases, with 14 bases separating them. CDR1 is LGHNA, CDR2 YSLEER, per germline. CDR3 in amino acids: CASSQDGSSKNNEQFF. In nucleotides, the CDR3 is TGCGCCAGCAGCCAAGATGGGTCTAGCAAGAACAATGAGCAGTTCTTC.

The V call is TRBV6-1, the J call TRBJ1-2; D is possibly TRBD1 (6 bases). Germline CDR1 reads MNHNS; CDR2 reads SASEGT. V dropped 4 bases and J dropped 7 bases, with 22 bases sitting between them. The CDR3 length is 16 residues. In DNA form, the CDR3 reads TGTGCCAGCAGTGGAACCCAGACAGGCGCTAAAGGTGGCTACACCTTC. Protein sequence: CASSGTQTGAKGGYTF.

The genes are TRBV11-3 and TRBJ2-5, with a weak D call TRBD2 (6 bases). Per germline, CDR1 SGHNT and CDR2 YENEEA. This CDR3 region has 15 residues. Trimming shortened V by 8 bases and J by 3 bases, and 19 bases separated the two germline ends. The CDR3 sequence: CASWGVGGLEETQYF. For the CDR3, the DNA is TGTGCCAGCTGGGGGGTTGGGGGACTGGAAGAGACCCAGTACTTC.

The chain combines TRBV4-3 with TRBJ2-1; 13 positions agree with TRBD2. CDR1 is LGHNA, CDR2 YSLEER, per germline. The CDR3 sequence is 15 residues long. V was clipped by 4 bases and J by 7 bases; unmatched bases: 4. CDR3 nucleotide sequence: TGCGCCAGCAGCCCAGGACTAGCGGGAGCTAATGAGCAGTTCTTC. Translating gives CASSPGLAGANEQFF.

The chain has TRBV28 and TRBJ2-7; 9 bases map to TRBD1. This CDR3 has 16 amino acids. In germline, CDR1 is MDHEN, CDR2 SYDVKM. V shed 6 bases, J shed 3 bases, and the junction held 12 bases outside the gene matches. The CDR3 loop is CASREAGTGKIYEQYF. CDR3 coding DNA: TGTGCCAGCAGGGAAGCCGGGACAGGGAAAATCTACGAGCAGTACTTC.

This clone was counted only a few times. The chain links TRBV10-2 to TRBJ1-5; possible D gene TRBD1, 5 bases. V shed 2 bases and J shed 4 bases, with 15 bases lying between them. The CDR3 length is 16 residues. The V gene's germline CDR1 is WSHSY and CDR2 SAAADI. In DNA, the CDR3 is TGCGCCAGCAGTGAGGGAACGGGGGGTTTAAATCAGCCCCAGCATTTT. Translating it yields CASSEGTGGLNQPQHF.

The chain links TRBV19 to TRBJ2-2; 7 bases map to TRBD1. The CDR3 extends over 14 amino acids. Germline V gene lookup returns CDR1 LNHDA and CDR2 SQIVND (reference sequence). The V and J ends lost 8 bases and 0 bases, in that order; junction bases with no gene match: 3. In DNA, the CDR3 is TGTGCCAGTGGGGGACAGACGAACACCGGGGAGCTGTTTTTT. As protein: CASGGQTNTGELFF.

This sequence joins TRBV4-3 and TRBJ2-6; a possible D gene is TRBD1 (5 bases). Trimming pared 0 bases from V and 1 base from J, leaving 16 bases between. The V gene's germline CDR1 is LGHNA and CDR2 YSLEER. The CDR3 totals 19 residues. CDR3 bases: TGCGCCAGCAGCCAAGAGTGGGGCAGATCCTTTTCTGGGGCCAACGTCCTGACTTTC. Its protein product is CASSQEWGRSFSGANVLTF.

This sequence joins TRBV29-1 and TRBJ1-1; 7 bases align to TRBD1. CDR1 and CDR2 from the germline V gene are SQVTM and ANQGSEA. J gave up 3 bases and V 8 bases, and 15 bases lay outside the gene matches. CDR3 length: 15 residues. As DNA, the CDR3 is TGCAGCTTTTGGGACTCCTTCCAGGGGGACACTGAAGCTTTCTTT. As protein: CSFWDSFQGDTEAFF.

The genes are TRBV4-1 and TRBJ2-1; D possibly uses TRBD1 or TRBD2 (5 bases each). This CDR3 is 14 amino acids long. Per germline, CDR1 MGHRA and CDR2 YSYEKL. Deletions cut 1 base from V and 9 bases from J, with 13 bases between. This CDR3 is CASSQVGRGVEQFF. The CDR3 DNA is TGCGCCAGCAGCCAAGTCGGAAGGGGAGTTGAGCAGTTCTTC.

This chain uses TRBV29-1 with TRBJ2-5; D call uncertain. CDR3 size: 10 residues. CDR1 and CDR2 (germline): SQVTM, ANQGSEA. V lost 4 bases and J lost 3, with 3 bases in between. The CDR3 DNA reads as TGCAGCGTTGGGGAAGAGACCCAGTACTTC. It specifies CSVGEETQYF.

The chain has TRBV25-1 and TRBJ2-5, with 10 bases matching TRBD1. Trimming at V came to 5 bases and at J to 0 bases, leaving 9 bases not matched to a gene. CDR1 MGHDK and CDR2 SYGVNS come from the germline V gene. This CDR3 is built from 17 residues. The CDR3 nucleotides are TGTGCCAGCAGTCCATCAGGAGGGACAGGGGACCAAGAGACCCAGTACTTC. Translating it yields CASSPSGGTGDQETQYF.